The T cell receptor beta chain under discussion was sequenced for a study of early T cells in non-severe SARS-CoV-2 infection. V gave up 1 base and J gave up 8 bases, with 8 bases separating them. CDR3 size: 12 residues. Via MiXCR, TCRdb re-called the 5' RACE reads, giving one row per CDR3 protein. The table includes roughly 60,000 distinct CDR3 sequences, around 14% detected once. Sequences were obtained from whole blood. The chain couples TRBV12-3 or TRBV12-4 to TRBJ1-1; D remains unclear. This TCR came from an adult who was a healthcare worker with PCR-confirmed SARS-CoV-2 infection or an uninfected control (not recorded which). CDR3 region: CASSLGGFEAFF. CDR3 DNA sequence: TGTGCCAGCAGTTTAGGAGGCTTCGAAGCTTTCTTT.